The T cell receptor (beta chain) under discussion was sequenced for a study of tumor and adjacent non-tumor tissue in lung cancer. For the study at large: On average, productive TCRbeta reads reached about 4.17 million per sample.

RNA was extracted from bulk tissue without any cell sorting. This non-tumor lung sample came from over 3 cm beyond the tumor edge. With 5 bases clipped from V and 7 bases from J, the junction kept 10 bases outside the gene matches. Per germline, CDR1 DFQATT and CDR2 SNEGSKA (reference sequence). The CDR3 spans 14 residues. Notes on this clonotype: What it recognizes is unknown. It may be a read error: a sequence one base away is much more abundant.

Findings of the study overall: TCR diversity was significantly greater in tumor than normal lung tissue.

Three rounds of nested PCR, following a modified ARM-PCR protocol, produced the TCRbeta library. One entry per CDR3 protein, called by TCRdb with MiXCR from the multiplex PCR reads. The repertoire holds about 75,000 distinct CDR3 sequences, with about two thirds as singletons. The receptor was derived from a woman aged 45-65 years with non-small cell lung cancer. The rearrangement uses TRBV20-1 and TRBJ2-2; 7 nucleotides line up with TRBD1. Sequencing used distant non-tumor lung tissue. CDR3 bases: TGCAGTGCTCGTAGACAGACAGGGCACGGGGAGCTGTTTTTT. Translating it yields CSARRQTGHGELFF.